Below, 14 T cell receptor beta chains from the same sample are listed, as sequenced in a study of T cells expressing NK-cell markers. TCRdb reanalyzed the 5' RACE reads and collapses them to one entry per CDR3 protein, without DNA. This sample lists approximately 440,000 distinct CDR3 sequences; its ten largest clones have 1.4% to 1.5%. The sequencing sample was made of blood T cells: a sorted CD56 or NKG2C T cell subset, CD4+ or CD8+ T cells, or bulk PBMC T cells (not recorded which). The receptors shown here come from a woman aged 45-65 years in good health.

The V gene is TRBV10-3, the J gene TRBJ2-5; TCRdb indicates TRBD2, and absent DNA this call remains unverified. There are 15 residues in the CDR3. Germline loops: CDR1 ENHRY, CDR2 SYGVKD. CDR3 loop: CAINSAAGLQETQYF.

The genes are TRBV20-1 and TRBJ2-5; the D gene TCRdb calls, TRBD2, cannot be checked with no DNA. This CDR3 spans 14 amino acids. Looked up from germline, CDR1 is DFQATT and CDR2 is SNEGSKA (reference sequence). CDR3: CSATIPGLLETQYF.

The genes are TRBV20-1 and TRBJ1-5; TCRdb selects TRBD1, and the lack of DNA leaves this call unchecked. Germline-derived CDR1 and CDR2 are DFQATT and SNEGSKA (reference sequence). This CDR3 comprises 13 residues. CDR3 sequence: CSAGTRVNQPQHF.

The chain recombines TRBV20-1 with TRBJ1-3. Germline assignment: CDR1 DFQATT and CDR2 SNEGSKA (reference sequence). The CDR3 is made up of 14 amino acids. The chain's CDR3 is CSARDIQGGNTIYF.

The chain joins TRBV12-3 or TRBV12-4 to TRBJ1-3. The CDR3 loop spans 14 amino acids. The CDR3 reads CASSNGPPGNTIYF.

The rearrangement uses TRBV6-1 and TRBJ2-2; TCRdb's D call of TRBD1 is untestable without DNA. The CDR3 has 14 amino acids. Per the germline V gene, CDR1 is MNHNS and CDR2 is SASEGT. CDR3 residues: CATQGFRNTGELFF.

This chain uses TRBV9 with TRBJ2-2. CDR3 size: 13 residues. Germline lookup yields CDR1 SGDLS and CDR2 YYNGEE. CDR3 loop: CASSVDQAGELFF.

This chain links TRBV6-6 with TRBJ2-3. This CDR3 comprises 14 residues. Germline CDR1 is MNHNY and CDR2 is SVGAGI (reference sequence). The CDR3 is CASIDDSSPDTQYF.

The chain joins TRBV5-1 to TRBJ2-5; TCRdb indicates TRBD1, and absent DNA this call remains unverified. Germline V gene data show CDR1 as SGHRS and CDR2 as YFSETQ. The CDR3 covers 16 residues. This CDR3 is CASSLALGQGQETQYF.

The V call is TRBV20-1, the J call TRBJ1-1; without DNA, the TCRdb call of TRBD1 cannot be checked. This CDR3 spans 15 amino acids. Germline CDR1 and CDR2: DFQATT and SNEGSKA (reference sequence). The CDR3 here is CSACPVGQPNTEAFF.

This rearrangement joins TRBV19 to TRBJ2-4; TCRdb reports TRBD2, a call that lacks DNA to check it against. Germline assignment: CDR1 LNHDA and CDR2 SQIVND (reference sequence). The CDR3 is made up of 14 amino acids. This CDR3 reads CASSIGLNRNIQYF.

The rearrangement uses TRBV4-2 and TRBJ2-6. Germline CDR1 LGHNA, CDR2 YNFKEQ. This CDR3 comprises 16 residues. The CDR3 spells CASSQDGGAGANVLTF.

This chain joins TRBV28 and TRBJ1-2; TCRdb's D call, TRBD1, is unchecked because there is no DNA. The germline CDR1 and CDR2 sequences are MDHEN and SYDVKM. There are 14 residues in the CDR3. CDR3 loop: CASSPSVVGTGYTF.

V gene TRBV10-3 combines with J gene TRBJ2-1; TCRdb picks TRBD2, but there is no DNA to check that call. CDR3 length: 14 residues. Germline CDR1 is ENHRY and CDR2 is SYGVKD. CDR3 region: CAITAGAPGSEQFF.